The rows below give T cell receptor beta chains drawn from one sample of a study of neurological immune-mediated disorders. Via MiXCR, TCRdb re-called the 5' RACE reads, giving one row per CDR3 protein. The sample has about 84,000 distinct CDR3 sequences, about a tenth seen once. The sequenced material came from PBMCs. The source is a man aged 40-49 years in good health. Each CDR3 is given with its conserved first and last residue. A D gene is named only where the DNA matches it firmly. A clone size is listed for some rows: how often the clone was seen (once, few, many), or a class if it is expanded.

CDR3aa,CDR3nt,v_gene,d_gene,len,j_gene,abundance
CASSSQEQFF,TGTGCCAGCAGCTCTCAGGAGCAGTTCTTC,TRBV7-9,NA,10,TRBJ2-1,many
CASSLNPGLETQYF,TGTGCCAGCAGCTTAAACCCGGGTCTGGAGACCCAGTACTTC,TRBV7-2,NA,14,TRBJ2-5,many
CSVEDNRNEQFF,TGCAGCGTTGAAGATAACCGAAATGAGCAGTTCTTC,TRBV29-1,NA,12,TRBJ2-1,many
CASSLAGLAGAEQYF,TGTGCCAGCAGCTTAGCGGGACTAGCGGGAGCCGAGCAGTACTTC,TRBV5-6,TRBD2,15,TRBJ2-7,many
CASSSGQGADIQYF,TGCGCCAGCAGCTCCGGACAGGGGGCGGACATTCAGTACTTC,TRBV5-1,TRBD1,14,TRBJ2-4,many
CSVPAGSNGYEQYF,TGCAGCGTTCCAGCGGGGAGCAATGGGTACGAGCAGTACTTC,TRBV29-1,TRBD2,14,TRBJ2-7,many
CASSPPGLALNNEQFF,TGTGCCAGCTCTCCCCCGGGACTAGCGCTAAACAATGAGCAGTTCTTC,TRBV18,TRBD2,16,TRBJ2-1,few
CASSLAFATNEKLFF,TGTGCCAGCAGCTTAGCATTTGCAACTAATGAAAAACTGTTTTTT,TRBV7-9,NA,15,TRBJ1-4,many
CASSTSPGLESSYNEQFF,TGTGCCAGCAGCACTTCCCCGGGACTAGAGAGCTCCTACAATGAGCAGTTCTTC,TRBV14,TRBD2,18,TRBJ2-1,NA
CASSYPRTGNNEQFF,TGTGCCAGCAGTTACCCCCGGACAGGGAACAATGAGCAGTTCTTC,TRBV6-6,TRBD1,15,TRBJ2-1,many
CASSLGEGVNEQFF,TGCGCCAGCAGCTTGGGGGAGGGGGTCAATGAGCAGTTCTTC,TRBV5-1,NA,14,TRBJ2-1,many
CASSKLFRGASTDTQYF,TGTGCCAGCAGCAAACTTTTCCGGGGGGCGAGCACAGATACGCAGTATTTT,TRBV9,NA,17,TRBJ2-3,many
CASSWGTGVQETQYF,TGCGCCAGCAGCTGGGGGACAGGGGTTCAGGAGACCCAGTACTTC,TRBV5-1,TRBD1,15,TRBJ2-5,many
CSYTGAGGEQFF,TGCAGCTATACGGGGGCCGGGGGTGAGCAGTTCTTC,TRBV29-1,NA,12,TRBJ2-1,many
CASSRDRVDSPLHF,TGTGCCAGCAGCCGGGACAGGGTTGATTCACCCCTCCACTTT,TRBV4-2,TRBD1,14,TRBJ1-6,few
CASSQEREQFF,TGTGCCAGCAGCCAAGAAAGGGAGCAGTTCTTC,TRBV3-1,NA,11,TRBJ2-1,many
CSAENKGTGSPYGYTF,TGCAGTGCTGAGAATAAAGGGACAGGGAGCCCCTATGGCTACACCTTC,TRBV20-1,TRBD1,16,TRBJ1-2,many
CASTLMTGVGETQYF,TGTGCCAGCACCCTAATGACAGGGGTCGGGGAGACCCAGTACTTC,TRBV9,TRBD1,15,TRBJ2-5,many
CSVGGTGVGADTQYF,TGCAGCGTTGGCGGGACAGGGGTGGGTGCAGATACGCAGTATTTT,TRBV29-1,TRBD1,15,TRBJ2-3,many
CASSETTPRGEQYF,TGCGCCAGCAGTGAGACGACCCCGCGGGGCGAGCAGTACTTC,TRBV10-1,NA,14,TRBJ2-7,few
CASSFSGTLTEAFF,TGTGCCAGCAGTTTCTCCGGGACACTTACTGAAGCTTTCTTT,TRBV6-5,NA,14,TRBJ1-1,NA
CASSLQPSGSVNEQFF,TGTGCCAGCAGCTTACAACCCAGCGGGAGTGTAAATGAGCAGTTCTTC,TRBV7-3,TRBD2,16,TRBJ2-1,many
CASSQDWGSTNEKLFF,TGTGCCAGCAGCCAAGATTGGGGCTCAACTAATGAAAAACTGTTTTTT,TRBV3-1,NA,16,TRBJ1-4,many
CASGSAYNSPLHF,TGCGCCAGCGGGTCCGCTTATAATTCACCCCTCCACTTT,TRBV5-1,NA,13,TRBJ1-6,many
CASSTRGVLETQYF,TGTGCCAGCAGCACCAGGGGTGTGTTAGAGACCCAGTACTTC,TRBV9,NA,14,TRBJ2-5,many
CASSYGTSGAYNEQFF,TGTGCCAGCAGCTACGGGACTAGCGGAGCCTACAATGAGCAGTTCTTC,TRBV6-5,TRBD2,16,TRBJ2-1,many
CASSLEVSAGGQETQYF,TGTGCCAGCAGCTTAGAAGTATCAGCGGGAGGTCAGGAGACCCAGTACTTC,TRBV7-9,TRBD2,17,TRBJ2-5,many
CASSSHGRNEQFF,TGTGCCAGCAGCTCCCACGGCCGCAATGAGCAGTTCTTC,TRBV28,NA,13,TRBJ2-1,many
CSGQLNTEAFF,TGCAGCGGACAACTGAACACTGAAGCTTTCTTT,TRBV29-1,NA,11,TRBJ1-1,many
CASSGSGAIRQYF,TGTGCCAGTTCTGGTAGCGGGGCTATCCGCCAGTACTTC,TRBV2,TRBD2,13,TRBJ2-7,many
CASSSDGSSYNEQFF,TGTGCCAGCAGTTCGGACGGTAGCTCCTACAATGAGCAGTTCTTC,TRBV12-3/TRBV12-4,NA,15,TRBJ2-1,many
CASTPYGTSGSTDTQYF,TGTGCCAGCACCCCATATGGTACTAGCGGTAGCACAGATACGCAGTATTTT,TRBV7-8,TRBD2,17,TRBJ2-3,many
CATRTSGRRETQYF,TGTGCCACCCGGACTAGCGGGCGACGAGAGACCCAGTACTTC,TRBV10-3,TRBD2,14,TRBJ2-5,NA
CASSQSTGSNQPQHF,TGTGCCAGCAGCCAGTCGACAGGAAGCAATCAGCCCCAGCATTTT,TRBV3-1,NA,15,TRBJ1-5,NA
CATSFRGQFSYEQYF,TGTGCCACCAGCTTCCGGGGACAGTTCTCCTACGAGCAGTACTTC,TRBV15,TRBD1,15,TRBJ2-7,NA
CASSGPKNIQYF,TGCGCCAGCTCCGGGCCAAAAAACATTCAGTACTTC,TRBV10-1,NA,12,TRBJ2-4,many
CSASPDYTF,TGCAGTGCTAGCCCTGACTACACCTTC,TRBV20-1,NA,9,TRBJ1-2,many